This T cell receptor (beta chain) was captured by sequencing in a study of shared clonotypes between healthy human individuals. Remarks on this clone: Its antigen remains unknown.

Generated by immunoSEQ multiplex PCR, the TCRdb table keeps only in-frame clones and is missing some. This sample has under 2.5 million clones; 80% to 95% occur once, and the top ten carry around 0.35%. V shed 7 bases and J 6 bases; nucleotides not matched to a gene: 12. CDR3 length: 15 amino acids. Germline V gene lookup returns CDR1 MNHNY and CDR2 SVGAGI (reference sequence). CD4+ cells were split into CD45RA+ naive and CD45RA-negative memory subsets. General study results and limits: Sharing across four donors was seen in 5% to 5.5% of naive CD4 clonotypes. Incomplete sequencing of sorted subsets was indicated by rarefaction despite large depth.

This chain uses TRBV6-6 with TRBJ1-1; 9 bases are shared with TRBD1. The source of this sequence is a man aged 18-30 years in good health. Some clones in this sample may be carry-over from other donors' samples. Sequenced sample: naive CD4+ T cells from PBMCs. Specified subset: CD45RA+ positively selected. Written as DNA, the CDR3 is TGTGCCAGCACCAACGGGGGACAGGGTGTCGCTGAAGCTTTCTTT. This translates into CASTNGGQGVAEAFF.